This T cell receptor (beta chain) was recovered during a study of blood T cell repertoires in COVID-19. The wider study: Sites across the United States, Italy and Spain contributed samples from acute and convalescent COVID-19. PBMCs, B-cell-depleted T cells, or T cells provided the cDNA or gDNA that made up the material.

CDR3 size: 15 residues. J was trimmed by 4 bases and V by 1 base; bases with no gene match: 3. The germline V gene encodes CDR1 SEHNR and CDR2 FQNEAQ (reference sequence). Data came from immunoSEQ multiplex PCR; TCRdb stores just in-frame clones and leaves some out. Of 250,000 to 350,000 clones listed, about nine tenths are singletons. The receptor was isolated from a woman aged 50 to 65 who had recovered from COVID-19. The specimen was peripheral blood. This chain uses TRBV7-9 with TRBJ1-1; TRBD1 agrees at 10 bases. Here the CDR3 DNA reads TGTGCCAGCAGCTTAGGACAGGGGGCTGTCACTGAAGCTTTCTTT. This codes for CASSLGQGAVTEAFF.